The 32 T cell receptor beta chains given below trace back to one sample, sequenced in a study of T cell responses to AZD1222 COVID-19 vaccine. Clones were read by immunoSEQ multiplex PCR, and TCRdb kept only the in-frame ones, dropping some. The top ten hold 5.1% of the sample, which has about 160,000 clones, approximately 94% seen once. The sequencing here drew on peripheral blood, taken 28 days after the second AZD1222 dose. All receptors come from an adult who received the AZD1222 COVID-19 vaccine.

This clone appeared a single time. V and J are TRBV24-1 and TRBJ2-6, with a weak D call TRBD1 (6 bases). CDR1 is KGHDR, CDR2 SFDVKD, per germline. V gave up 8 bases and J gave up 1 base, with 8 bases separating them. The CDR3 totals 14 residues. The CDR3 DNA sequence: TGTGCCACCATAACAGGGTCTGGGGCCAACGTCCTGACTTTC. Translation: CATITGSGANVLTF.

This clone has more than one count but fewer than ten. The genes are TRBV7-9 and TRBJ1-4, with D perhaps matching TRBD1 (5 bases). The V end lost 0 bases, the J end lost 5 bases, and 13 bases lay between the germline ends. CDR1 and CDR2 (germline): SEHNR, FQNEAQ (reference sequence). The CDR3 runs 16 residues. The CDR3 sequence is CASSLAGEGQNEKLFF. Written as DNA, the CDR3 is TGTGCCAGCAGCTTAGCGGGGGAAGGTCAGAATGAAAAACTGTTTTTT.

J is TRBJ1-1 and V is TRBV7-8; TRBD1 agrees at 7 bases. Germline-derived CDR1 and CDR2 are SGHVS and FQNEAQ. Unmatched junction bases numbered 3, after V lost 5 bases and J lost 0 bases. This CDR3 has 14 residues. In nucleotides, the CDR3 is TGTGCCAGCAGCCGACAGGGTATGAACACTGAAGCTTTCTTT. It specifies CASSRQGMNTEAFF.

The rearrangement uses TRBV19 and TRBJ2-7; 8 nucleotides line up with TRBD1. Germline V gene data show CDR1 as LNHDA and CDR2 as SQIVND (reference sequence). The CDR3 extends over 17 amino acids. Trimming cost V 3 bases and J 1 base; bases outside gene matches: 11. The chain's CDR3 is CASSMAPPGGRSYEQYF. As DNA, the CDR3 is TGTGCCAGTAGTATGGCCCCGCCAGGGGGCCGTTCCTACGAGCAGTACTTC.

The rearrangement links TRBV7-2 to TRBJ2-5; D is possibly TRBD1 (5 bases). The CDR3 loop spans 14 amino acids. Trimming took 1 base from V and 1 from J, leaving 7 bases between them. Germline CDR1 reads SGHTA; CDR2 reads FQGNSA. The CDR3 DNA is TGTGCCAGCAGCTTAGGGGGCAGCCAAGAGACCCAGTACTTC. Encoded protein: CASSLGGSQETQYF.

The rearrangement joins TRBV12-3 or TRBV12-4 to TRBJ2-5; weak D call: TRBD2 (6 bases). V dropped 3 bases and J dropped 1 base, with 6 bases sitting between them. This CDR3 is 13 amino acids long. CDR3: CASSFSGQETQYF. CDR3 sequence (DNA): TGTGCCAGCAGTTTTAGCGGCCAAGAGACCCAGTACTTC.

CDR3 DNA sequence: TGTGCCAGCAGCCCAGAAGGACAGAGCGAGCAGTACTTC. It yields the protein CASSPEGQSEQYF. The chain links TRBV5-6 to TRBJ2-7, with D tentatively TRBD1 (6 bases). Trimming took 4 bases from V and 6 from J, leaving 14 bases between them. Germline CDR1 SGHDT, CDR2 YYEEEE. CDR3 length: 13 amino acids.

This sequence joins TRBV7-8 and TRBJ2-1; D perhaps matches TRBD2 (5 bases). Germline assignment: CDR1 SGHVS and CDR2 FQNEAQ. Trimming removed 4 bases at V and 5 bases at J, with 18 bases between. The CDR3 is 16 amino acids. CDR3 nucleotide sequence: TGTGCCAGCAGCTGGAGGCTAGGTACTAGTAACAATGAGCAGTTCTTC. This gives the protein CASSWRLGTSNNEQFF.

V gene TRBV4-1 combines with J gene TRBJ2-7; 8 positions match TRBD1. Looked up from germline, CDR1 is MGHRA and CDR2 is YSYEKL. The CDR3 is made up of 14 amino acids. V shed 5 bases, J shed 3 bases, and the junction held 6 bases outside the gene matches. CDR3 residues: CASSSTTGGYEQYF. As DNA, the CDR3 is TGCGCCAGCAGCTCGACAACAGGGGGCTACGAGCAGTACTTC.

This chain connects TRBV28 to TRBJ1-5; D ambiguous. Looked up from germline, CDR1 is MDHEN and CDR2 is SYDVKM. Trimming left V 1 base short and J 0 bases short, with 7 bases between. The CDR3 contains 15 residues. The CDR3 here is CASSLLAYSNQPQHF. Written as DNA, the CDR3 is TGTGCCAGCAGTTTATTAGCATATAGCAATCAGCCCCAGCATTTT. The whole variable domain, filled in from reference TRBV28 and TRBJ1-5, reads DVKVTQSSRYLVKRTGEKVFLECVQDMDHENMFWYRQDPGLGLRLIYFSYDVKMKEKGDIPEGYSVSREKKERFSLILESASTNQTSMYLCASSLLAYSNQPQHFGDGTRLSIL.

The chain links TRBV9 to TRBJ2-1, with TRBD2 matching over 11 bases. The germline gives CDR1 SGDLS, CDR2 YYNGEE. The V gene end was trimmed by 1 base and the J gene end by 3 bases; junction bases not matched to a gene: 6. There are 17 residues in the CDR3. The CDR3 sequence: CASSVRSGTSGYNEQFF. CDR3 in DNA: TGTGCCAGCAGCGTACGCTCGGGGACTAGCGGCTACAATGAGCAGTTCTTC.

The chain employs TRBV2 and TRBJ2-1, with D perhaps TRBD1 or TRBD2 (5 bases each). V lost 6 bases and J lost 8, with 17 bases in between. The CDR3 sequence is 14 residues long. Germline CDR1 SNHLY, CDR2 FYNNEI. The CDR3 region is CASSPGTPIYEQFF. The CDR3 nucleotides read TGTGCCAGCAGCCCCGGGACCCCTATCTATGAGCAGTTCTTC.

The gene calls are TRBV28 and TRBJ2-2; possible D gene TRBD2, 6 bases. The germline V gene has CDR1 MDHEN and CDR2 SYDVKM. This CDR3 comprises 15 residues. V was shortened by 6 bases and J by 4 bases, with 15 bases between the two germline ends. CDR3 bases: TGTGCCAGCAGCATCCTATTGGGGGGCACCGGGGAGCTGTTTTTT. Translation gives CASSILLGGTGELFF.

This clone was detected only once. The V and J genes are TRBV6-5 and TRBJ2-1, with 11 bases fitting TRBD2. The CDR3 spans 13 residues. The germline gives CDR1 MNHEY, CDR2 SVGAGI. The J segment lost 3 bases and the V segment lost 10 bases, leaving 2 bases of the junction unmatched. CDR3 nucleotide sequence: TGTGCCACTGGACTAGCGGGCTACAATGAGCAGTTCTTC. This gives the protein CATGLAGYNEQFF.

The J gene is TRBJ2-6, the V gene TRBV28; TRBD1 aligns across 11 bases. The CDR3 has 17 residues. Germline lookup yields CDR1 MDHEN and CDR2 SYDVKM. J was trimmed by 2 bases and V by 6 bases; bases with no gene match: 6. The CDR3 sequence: CASRGDRGSPGANVLTF. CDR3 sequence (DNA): TGTGCCAGCAGAGGGGACAGGGGGAGTCCTGGGGCCAACGTCCTGACTTTC.

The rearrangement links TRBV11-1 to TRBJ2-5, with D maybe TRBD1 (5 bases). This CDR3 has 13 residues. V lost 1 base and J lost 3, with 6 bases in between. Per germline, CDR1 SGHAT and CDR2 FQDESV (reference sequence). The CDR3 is CASSLEGEETQYF. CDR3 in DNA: TGTGCCAGCAGCTTAGAAGGGGAAGAGACCCAGTACTTC.

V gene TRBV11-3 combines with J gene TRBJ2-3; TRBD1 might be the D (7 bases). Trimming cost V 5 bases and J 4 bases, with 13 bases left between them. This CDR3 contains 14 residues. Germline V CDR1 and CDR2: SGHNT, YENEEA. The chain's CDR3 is CASSPGRGADTQYF. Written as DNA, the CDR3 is TGTGCCAGCAGCCCGGGCAGGGGGGCAGATACGCAGTATTTT.

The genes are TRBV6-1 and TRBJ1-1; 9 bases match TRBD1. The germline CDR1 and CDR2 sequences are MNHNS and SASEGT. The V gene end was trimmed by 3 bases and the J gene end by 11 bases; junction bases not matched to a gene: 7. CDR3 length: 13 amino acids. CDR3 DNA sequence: TGTGCCAGCAGTGATTACAGGGGGCCGGCGGCTTTCTTT. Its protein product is CASSDYRGPAAFF.

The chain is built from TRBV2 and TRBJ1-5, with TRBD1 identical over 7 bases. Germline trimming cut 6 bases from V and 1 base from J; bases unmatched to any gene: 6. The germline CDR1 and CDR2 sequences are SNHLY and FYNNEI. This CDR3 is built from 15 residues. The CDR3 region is CASRAGTASNQPQHF. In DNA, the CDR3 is TGTGCCAGCAGGGCCGGGACAGCAAGCAATCAGCCCCAGCATTTT.

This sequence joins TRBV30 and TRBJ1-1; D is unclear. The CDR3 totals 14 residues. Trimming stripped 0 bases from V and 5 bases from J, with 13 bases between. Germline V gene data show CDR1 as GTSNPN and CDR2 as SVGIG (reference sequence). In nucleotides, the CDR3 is TGTGCCTGGAGTGTAGATATGGTCCTTACTGAAGCTTTCTTT. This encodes CAWSVDMVLTEAFF. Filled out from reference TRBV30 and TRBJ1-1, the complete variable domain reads SQTIHQWPATLVQPVGSPLSLECTVEGTSNPNLYWYRQAAGRGLQLLFYSVGIGQISSEVPQNLSASRPQDRQFILSSKKLLLSDSGFYLCAWSVDMVLTEAFFGQGTRLTVV.

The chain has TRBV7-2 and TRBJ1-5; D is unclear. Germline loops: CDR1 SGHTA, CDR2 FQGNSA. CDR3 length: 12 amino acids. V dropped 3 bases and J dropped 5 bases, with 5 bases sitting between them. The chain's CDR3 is CASSFRYQPQHF. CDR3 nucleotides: TGTGCCAGCAGCTTCCGATATCAGCCCCAGCATTTT. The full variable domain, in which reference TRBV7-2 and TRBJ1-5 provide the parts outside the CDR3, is GAGVSQSPSNKVTEKGKDVELRCDPISGHTALYWYRQSLGQGLEFLIYFQGNSAPDKSGLPSDRFSAERTGGSVSTLTIQRTQQEDSAVYLCASSFRYQPQHFGDGTRLSIL.

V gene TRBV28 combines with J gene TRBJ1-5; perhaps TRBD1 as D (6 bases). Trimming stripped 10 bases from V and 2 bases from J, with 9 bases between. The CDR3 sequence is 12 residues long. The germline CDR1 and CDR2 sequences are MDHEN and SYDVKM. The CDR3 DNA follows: TGTGCCAACAACAGGGGCAATCAGCCCCAGCATTTT. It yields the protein CANNRGNQPQHF.

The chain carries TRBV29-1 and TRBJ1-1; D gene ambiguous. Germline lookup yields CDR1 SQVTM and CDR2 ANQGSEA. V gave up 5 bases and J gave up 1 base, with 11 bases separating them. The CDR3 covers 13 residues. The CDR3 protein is CSVNKGKNTEAFF. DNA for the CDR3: TGCAGCGTTAACAAGGGTAAGAACACTGAAGCTTTCTTT. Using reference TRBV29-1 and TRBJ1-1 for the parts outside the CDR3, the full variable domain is SAVISQKPSRDICQRGTSLTIQCQVDSQVTMMFWYRQQPGQSLTLIATANQGSEATYESGFVIDKFPISRPNLTFSTLTVSNMSPEDSSIYLCSVNKGKNTEAFFGQGTRLTVV.

Here the CDR3 DNA reads TGTGCCAGCAGCCTCACGACTAGCGGGAGACCCTACGAGCAGTACTTC. It yields the protein CASSLTTSGRPYEQYF. This rearrangement joins TRBV7-9 to TRBJ2-7; TRBD2 matches 12 bases. CDR1 and CDR2 from the germline V gene are SEHNR and FQNEAQ (reference sequence). This CDR3 is 16 amino acids long. Losses at the gene ends were 5 bases for V and 2 bases for J; bases not matched to a gene: 7.

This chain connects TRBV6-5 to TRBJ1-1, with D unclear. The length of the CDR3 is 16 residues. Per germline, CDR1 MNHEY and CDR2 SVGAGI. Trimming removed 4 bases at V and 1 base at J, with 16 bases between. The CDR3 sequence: CASSSPREGTNTEAFF. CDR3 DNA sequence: TGTGCCAGCAGTTCCCCGAGGGAGGGAACGAACACTGAAGCTTTCTTT.

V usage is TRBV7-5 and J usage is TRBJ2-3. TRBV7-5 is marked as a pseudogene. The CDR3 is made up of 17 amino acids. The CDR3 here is CVRSPTGGHPSTDTQYF. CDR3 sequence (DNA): TGTGTCAGAAGCCCAACGGGTGGGCACCCTAGCACAGATACGCAGTATTTT.

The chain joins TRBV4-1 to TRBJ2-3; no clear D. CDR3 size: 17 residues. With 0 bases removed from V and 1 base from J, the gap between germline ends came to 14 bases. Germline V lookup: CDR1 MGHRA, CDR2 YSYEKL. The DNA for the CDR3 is TGCGCCAGCAGCCAAGACTTCGGTGGATTCCGCACAGATACGCAGTATTTT. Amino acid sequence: CASSQDFGGFRTDTQYF.

The CDR3 sequence: CASSTGQGYGYTF. CDR3 nucleotides: TGTGCCAGTAGTACGGGACAGGGTTATGGCTACACCTTC. The chain couples TRBV19 to TRBJ1-2, with TRBD1 identical over 9 bases. Germline V gene sequence: CDR1 LNHDA, CDR2 SQIVND (reference sequence). The CDR3 sequence is 13 residues long. J gave up 5 bases and V 4 bases, and 2 bases lay outside the gene matches. The whole variable domain, filled in from reference TRBV19 and TRBJ1-2, reads DGGITQSPKYLFRKEGQNVTLSCEQNLNHDAMYWYRQDPGQGLRLIYYSQIVNDFQKGDIAEGYSVSREKKESFPLTVTSAQKNPTAFYLCASSTGQGYGYTFGSGTRLTVV.

DNA of the CDR3: TGTGCCAGCAGCCCTTTAGCGCGCTATTCCTACGAGCAGTACTTC. It specifies CASSPLARYSYEQYF. The V gene is TRBV7-6, the J gene TRBJ2-7, with D possibly matching TRBD2 (5 bases). V shed 5 bases and J shed 1 base, with 15 bases lying between them. This CDR3 has 15 residues. Germline loops: CDR1 SGHVS, CDR2 FNYEAQ.

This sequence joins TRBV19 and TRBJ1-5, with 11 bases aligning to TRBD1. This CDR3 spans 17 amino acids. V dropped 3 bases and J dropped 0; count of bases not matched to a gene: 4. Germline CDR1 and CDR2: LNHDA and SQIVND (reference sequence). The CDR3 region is CASSIGQGAYSNQPQHF. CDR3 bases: TGTGCCAGTAGTATCGGACAGGGGGCCTATAGCAATCAGCCCCAGCATTTT.

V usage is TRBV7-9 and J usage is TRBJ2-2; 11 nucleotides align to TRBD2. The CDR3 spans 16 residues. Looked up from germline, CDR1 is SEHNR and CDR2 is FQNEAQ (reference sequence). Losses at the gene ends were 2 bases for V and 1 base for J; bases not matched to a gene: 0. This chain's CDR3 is CASSLTSGRNTGELFF. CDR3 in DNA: TGTGCCAGCAGCTTAACTAGCGGGAGGAACACCGGGGAGCTGTTTTTT.

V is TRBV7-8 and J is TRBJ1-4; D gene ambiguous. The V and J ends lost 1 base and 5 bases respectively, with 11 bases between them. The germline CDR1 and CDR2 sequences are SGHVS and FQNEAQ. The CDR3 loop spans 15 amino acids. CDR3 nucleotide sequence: TGTGCCAGCAGCTTAGTGGGTTGGTCAAATGAAAAACTGTTTTTT. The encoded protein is CASSLVGWSNEKLFF.